A single sample gave rise to the 18 T cell receptor beta chains below, sequenced in a study of HIV-infected children after antiretroviral therapy interruption. Treatment in this sample: PENTA 11 planned treatment interruption arm or continuous ART arm. RNA-based 3' RACE libraries used unique molecular identifiers. TCRdb used MiXCR to reprocess the 3' RACE reads, holding one entry per CDR3 protein. The table records nearly 15,000 distinct CDR3 sequences, more than 3% of them present only once. Sequenced here: CD45RO+ CD8+ T cells from PBMCs, pooled from several time points, sampled from a donor given antiretroviral therapy, either interrupted or continuous. The subset was: memory CD8+ CD45RO+ CD45RA- T cells. The receptors derive from a pool of human donors with HIV.

This clonotype was observed many times. The chain links TRBV20-1 to TRBJ2-5, with 7 bases lining up with TRBD2. V was pared by 0 bases and J by 3 bases, with 4 bases of the junction left unmatched. This CDR3 spans 14 amino acids. The germline gives CDR1 DFQATT, CDR2 SNEGSKA (reference sequence). The DNA for the CDR3 is TGCAGTGCTAGAGAGGGCGGGGGTAAAGAGACCCAGTACTTC. Protein: CSAREGGGKETQYF.

By frequency in the sample, this clonotype is medium-sized. The V gene is TRBV4-1, the J gene TRBJ2-7; tentative D call: TRBD2 (5 bases). Between the trimmed V and J ends, which lost 0 bases and 6 bases, there was a span of 15 bases. Germline values: CDR1 MGHRA, CDR2 YSYEKL. The CDR3 runs to 15 residues. CDR3 DNA: TGCGCCAGCAGCCAAGATTTTGTAGGAAGCGGCGAGCAGTACTTC. Translated, it gives CASSQDFVGSGEQYF.

This clonotype was found many times. The rearrangement uses TRBV2 and TRBJ2-6; no definite D call. This CDR3 comprises 17 residues. Between the trimmed V and J ends, which lost 6 bases and 2 bases, there was a span of 17 bases. The V gene's germline CDR1 is SNHLY and CDR2 FYNNEI. The CDR3 region is CASRTGSSFTGANVLTF. The CDR3, as DNA: TGTGCCAGCAGAACCGGGTCCTCGTTTACTGGGGCCAACGTCCTGACTTTC. The full variable domain, in which reference TRBV2 and TRBJ2-6 provide the parts outside the CDR3, is EPEVTQTPSHQVTQMGQEVILRCVPISNHLYFYWYRQILGQKVEFLVSFYNNEISEKSEIFDDQFSVERPDGSNFTLKIRSTKLEDSAMYFCASRTGSSFTGANVLTFGAGSRLTVL.

This clonotype was seen repeatedly, ten times or more. The rearrangement links TRBV3-1 to TRBJ1-6; no reliable D call. Trimming took off 0 bases at V and 8 bases at J, with 5 bases between the two ends. There are 13 residues in the CDR3. Germline CDR1 reads LGHDT; CDR2 reads YNNKEL (reference sequence). The CDR3 loop reads CASSQDGDSPLHF. CDR3 nucleotide sequence: TGTGCCAGCAGCCAAGACGGGGATTCACCCCTCCACTTT.

This clonotype showed up many times. The chain recombines TRBV11-1 with TRBJ1-2, with D possibly matching TRBD1 (5 bases). V gave up 4 bases and J gave up 4 bases, with 10 bases separating them. There are 13 residues in the CDR3. CDR1 SGHAT and CDR2 FQDESV come from the germline V gene (reference sequence). CDR3 loop: CASSYLGGYGYTF. CDR3 nucleotides: TGTGCCAGCAGCTATCTGGGGGGCTATGGCTACACCTTC.

This clonotype was observed many times. V is TRBV7-9 and J is TRBJ2-1; D is unresolved. The CDR3 covers 11 residues. Germline CDR1 is SEHNR and CDR2 is FQNEAQ (reference sequence). V lost 10 bases and J 2 bases, leaving 6 bases between the germline ends. This CDR3 reads CATGPYNEQFF. Written as DNA, the CDR3 is TGTGCCACCGGACCCTACAATGAGCAGTTCTTC.

This clonotype was seen repeatedly, ten times or more. The rearrangement uses TRBV6-4 and TRBJ2-3; 9 bases line up with TRBD2. The ends lost 9 bases at V and 0 bases at J; junction bases unmatched: 4. The CDR3 has 14 amino acids. Germline CDR1 and CDR2: MRHNA and SNTAGT. CDR3 sequence (DNA): TGTGCCAGTCCCGGGACTAGCAGCACAGATACGCAGTATTTT. Protein product: CASPGTSSTDTQYF.

This clonotype was counted many times. V gene TRBV5-6 combines with J gene TRBJ2-1; 10 positions match TRBD2. After removal of 2 bases from V and 7 bases from J, the junction contained 9 bases not matched to a gene. The CDR3 totals 16 residues. CDR1 and CDR2 from the germline V gene are SGHDT and YYEEEE. CDR3 sequence reads: CASSFPLAGVGNEQFF. DNA of the CDR3: TGTGCCAGCAGCTTCCCTCTAGCGGGAGTAGGGAATGAGCAGTTCTTC.

At least ten counts were recorded for this clonotype. The chain recombines TRBV6-6 with TRBJ1-1; D is ambiguous. Germline V lookup: CDR1 MNHNY, CDR2 SVGAGI (reference sequence). V lost 5 bases and J lost 4, with 17 bases in between. The CDR3 has 15 amino acids. DNA for the CDR3: TGTGCCAGCAGTACATATGGCCTTGGGAGCACTGAAGCTTTCTTT. Translating gives CASSTYGLGSTEAFF.

This clonotype appeared many times. This sequence joins TRBV7-9 and TRBJ1-1; tentative D call: TRBD1 (5 bases). Germline CDR1 SEHNR, CDR2 FQNEAQ (reference sequence). This CDR3 region has 15 residues. V dropped 0 bases and J dropped 1 base, with 9 bases sitting between them. The CDR3: CASSLAEGRNTEAFF. The CDR3 bases are TGTGCCAGCAGCTTAGCTGAGGGGCGGAACACTGAAGCTTTCTTT.

This clonotype was observed a handful of times. An end of the junction differs from the germline gene, which may be a read error. The chain is built from TRBV24-1 and TRBJ2-1; D is perhaps TRBD2 (6 bases). This CDR3 has 14 amino acids. Germline V gene data show CDR1 as KGHDR and CDR2 as SFDVKD. CDR3 region: CATSDPGLRAPMSF. The CDR3 region has the DNA TGTGCCACCAGTGATCCGGGACTCAGGGCCCCTATGTCCTTC.

In this sample, this clonotype is medium-sized (0.01 to 0.1%). This chain joins TRBV6-1 and TRBJ2-2; 8 bases align to TRBD1. The CDR3 spans 13 residues. J gave up 3 bases and V 10 bases, and 4 bases lay outside the gene matches. In germline, CDR1 is MNHNS, CDR2 SASEGT. Here the CDR3 reads CAITTGDTGELFF. CDR3 DNA sequence: TGTGCCATCACGACAGGGGACACCGGGGAGCTGTTTTTT.

This clonotype has a count of ten or more. This chain connects TRBV5-5 to TRBJ2-7; 8 nucleotides agree with TRBD1. This CDR3 region has 14 residues. The trim removed 0 bases at V and 5 bases at J, leaving 4 bases unmatched. Looked up from germline, CDR1 is SGHKS and CDR2 is YYEKEE (reference sequence). The CDR3 DNA is TGTGCCAGCAGCTTGGGACAGGGGTCCCACGAGCAGTACTTC. It encodes CASSLGQGSHEQYF.

This clonotype appeared many times. The chain joins TRBV6-6 to TRBJ2-7; 12 bases are a match to TRBD1. CDR3 size: 15 residues. Germline V gene sequence: CDR1 MNHNY, CDR2 SVGAGI (reference sequence). With V trimmed by 6 bases and J by 6 bases, 9 bases remained unmatched. This chain's CDR3 is CASRDRDRGRFEQYF. The CDR3, as DNA: TGTGCCAGCAGAGACAGGGACAGGGGGCGGTTCGAGCAGTACTTC.

This clonotype has ten or more counts. The chain couples TRBV27 to TRBJ1-5, with 9 positions matching TRBD1. The CDR3 has 17 amino acids. Per germline, CDR1 MNHEY and CDR2 SMNVEV (reference sequence). The trim removed 4 bases at V and 5 bases at J, leaving 12 bases unmatched. The DNA for the CDR3 is TGTGCCAGCAGTTCCCGGTCGGGACAGGGTGGGTATCAGCCCCAGCATTTT. This codes for CASSSRSGQGGYQPQHF.

This clonotype has ten or more counts. The chain links TRBV7-9 to TRBJ2-7; tentatively, D is TRBD1 (6 bases). Trimming shortened V by 4 bases and J by 6 bases, and 13 bases separated the two germline ends. The CDR3 consists of 13 residues. Germline assignment: CDR1 SEHNR and CDR2 FQNEAQ (reference sequence). CDR3 in DNA: TGTGCCAGCAGCTCAAAACAGGGTCGCGAGCAGTACTTC. Translated: CASSSKQGREQYF.

This clonotype has at least ten counts. The chain is built from TRBV3-1 and TRBJ1-5; no reliable D call. The CDR3 consists of 14 residues. Trimming left V 0 bases short and J 9 bases short, with 12 bases between. Germline lookup yields CDR1 LGHDT and CDR2 YNNKEL (reference sequence). CDR3: CASSQDRIVWPQHF. CDR3 DNA: TGTGCCAGCAGCCAAGATAGAATAGTTTGGCCCCAGCATTTT.

This clonotype was counted many times. J is TRBJ2-7 and V is TRBV7-9; 9 bases agree with TRBD2. The V segment lost 4 bases and the J segment 7 bases; nucleotides outside the gene matches: 2. CDR3 length: 12 residues. Germline CDR1 SEHNR, CDR2 FQNEAQ (reference sequence). As DNA, the CDR3 is TGTGCCAGCAGCTCGCTAGCGGGGGAGCAGTACTTC. It translates to CASSSLAGEQYF.